What follows is one T cell receptor beta chain and its context. With V trimmed by 3 bases and J by 0 bases, 5 bases remained unmatched. Per germline, CDR1 LNHDA and CDR2 SQIVND (reference sequence). The CDR3 extends over 15 amino acids. These data belong to a study of control samples from healthy donors and cancer patients. Profiled with immunoSEQ multiplex PCR; TCRdb holds only in-frame clones, not every one. The sample yields around 78,000 clones, roughly 94% seen once. This sequence joins TRBV19 and TRBJ2-7, with 7 bases fitting TRBD2. Specimen: blood. The sequence derives from a woman aged 18-29 years in good health. CDR3 amino acids: CASSIGAGSSYEQYF. The CDR3 region has the DNA TGTGCCAGTAGTATCGGAGCGGGGAGCTCCTACGAGCAGTACTTC.